The subject of this entry is one T cell receptor (beta chain). The time point: newly diagnosed GD, antithyroid drugs for less than 3 months. RNA isolated from PBMCs was used to make the TCR library. This sample was taken from a study of regulatory T cells in long-lasting Graves disease. Germline CDR1 reads LNHDA; CDR2 reads SQIVND (reference sequence). V lost 4 bases to trimming and J lost 7 bases; unmatched junction nucleotides: 12. This CDR3 region has 17 residues. Through Arm-PCR of CDR3 regions and iRepertoire HTBI primers, TCR beta libraries were built. Methods used by the authors: The samples included approximately 60 TRBV and some 15 TRBJ segments. TCRdb itself ran the multiplex PCR reads through MiXCR, one entry per CDR3 protein. For this entry, the V and J calls and clone size follow TCRdb and not the study's own pipeline. Of roughly 500,000 distinct CDR3 sequences listed, approximately 15% were seen once; the top ten hold 8% to 10%.

The sample also formed part of further work on T cells in Graves' hyperthyroidism and ophthalmopathy.

V gene TRBV19 combines with J gene TRBJ2-2; 10 nucleotides agree with TRBD2. The source material was peripheral blood mononuclear cells (PBMCs), sampled at new diagnosis, from a patient treated with antithyroid drugs. This receptor was taken from a man aged 25 to 45 with Graves disease. The chain's CDR3 is CASSTFSGRIFGGELFF. Here the CDR3 DNA reads TGTGCCAGTAGTACTTTTAGCGGGAGGATTTTCGGCGGGGAGCTGTTTTTT.